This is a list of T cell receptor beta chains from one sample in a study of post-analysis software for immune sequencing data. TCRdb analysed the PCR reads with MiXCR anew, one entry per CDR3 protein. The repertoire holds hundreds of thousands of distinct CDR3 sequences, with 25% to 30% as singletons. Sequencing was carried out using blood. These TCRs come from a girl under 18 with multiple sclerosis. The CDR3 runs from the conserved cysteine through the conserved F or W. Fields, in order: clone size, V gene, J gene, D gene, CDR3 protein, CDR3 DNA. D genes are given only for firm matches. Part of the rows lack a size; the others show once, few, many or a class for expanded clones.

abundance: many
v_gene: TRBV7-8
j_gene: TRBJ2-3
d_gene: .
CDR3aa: CASSLGVGDGDTQYF
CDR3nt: TGTGCCAGCAGCTTAGGGGTGGGCGACGGAGATACGCAGTATTTT

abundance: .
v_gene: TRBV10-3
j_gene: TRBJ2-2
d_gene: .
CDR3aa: CAILQGIPGELFF
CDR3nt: TGTGCCATCCTCCAGGGTATTCCCGGGGAGCTGTTTTTT

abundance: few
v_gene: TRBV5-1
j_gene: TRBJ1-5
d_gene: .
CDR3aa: CASSLFPNQPQHF
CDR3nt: TGCGCCAGCAGCTTGTTTCCAAATCAGCCCCAGCATTTT

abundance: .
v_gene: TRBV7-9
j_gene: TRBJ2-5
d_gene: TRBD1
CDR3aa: CASSCQTGVQETQYF
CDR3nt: TGTGCCAGCAGCTGCCAGACAGGGGTCCAAGAGACCCAGTACTTC

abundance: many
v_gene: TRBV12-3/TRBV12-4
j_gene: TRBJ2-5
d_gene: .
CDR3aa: CASSLGQGPETQYF
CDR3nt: TGTGCCAGCAGTTTAGGGCAGGGGCCAGAGACCCAGTACTTC

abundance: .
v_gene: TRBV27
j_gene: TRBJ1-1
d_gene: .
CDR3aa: CASSSPGRRVSEAFF
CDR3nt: TGTGCCAGCAGTTCCCCCGGTCGGAGGGTATCTGAAGCTTTCTTT

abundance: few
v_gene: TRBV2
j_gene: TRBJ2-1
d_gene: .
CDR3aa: CASSQVLNEQFF
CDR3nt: TGTGCCAGCAGTCAAGTCCTCAATGAGCAGTTCTTC

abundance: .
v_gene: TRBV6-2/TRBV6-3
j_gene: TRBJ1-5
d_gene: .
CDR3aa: CASRKPSSQPQHF
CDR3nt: TGTGCCAGCAGAAAACCCTCTTCTCAGCCCCAGCATTTT

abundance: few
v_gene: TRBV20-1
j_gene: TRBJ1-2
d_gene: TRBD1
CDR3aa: CSARLPGQVYGYTF
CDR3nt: TGCAGTGCTAGACTCCCGGGACAGGTCTATGGCTACACCTTC

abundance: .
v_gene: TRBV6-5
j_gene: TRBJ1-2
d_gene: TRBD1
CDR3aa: CASSYKGTGFPYGYTF
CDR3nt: TGTGCCAGCAGTTACAAGGGGACAGGTTTTCCCTATGGCTACACCTTC

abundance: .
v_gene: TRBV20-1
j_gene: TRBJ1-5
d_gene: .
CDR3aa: CSARGGTGNQPQHF
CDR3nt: TGCAGTGCTAGAGGGGGTACGGGTAATCAGCCCCAGCATTTT

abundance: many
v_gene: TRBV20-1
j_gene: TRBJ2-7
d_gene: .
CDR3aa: CSARRGEQYF
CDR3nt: TGCAGTGCAAGGCGCGGCGAGCAGTACTTC

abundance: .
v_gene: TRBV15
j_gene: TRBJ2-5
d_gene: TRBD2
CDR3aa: CATSRDLREGGDETQYF
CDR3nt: TGTGCCACCAGCAGAGATTTGAGGGAGGGCGGTGATGAGACCCAGTACTTC

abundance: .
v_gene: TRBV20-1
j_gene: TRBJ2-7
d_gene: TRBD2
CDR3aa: CSARGTSGDEQYF
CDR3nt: TGCAGTGCTAGAGGCACTAGCGGGGACGAGCAGTACTTC

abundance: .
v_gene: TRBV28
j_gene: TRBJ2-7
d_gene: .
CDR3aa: CASGRDSYEQYF
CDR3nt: TGTGCCAGCGGGAGGGACAGCTACGAGCAGTACTTC

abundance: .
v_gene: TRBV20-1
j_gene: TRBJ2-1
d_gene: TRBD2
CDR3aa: CSASTGGRNEQFF
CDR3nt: TGCAGTGCGAGCACGGGGGGACGTAATGAGCAGTTCTTC

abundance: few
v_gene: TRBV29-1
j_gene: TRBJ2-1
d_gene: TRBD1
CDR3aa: CSVPGGGLSYNEQFF
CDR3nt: TGCAGCGTTCCAGGGGGCGGCCTCTCCTACAATGAGCAGTTCTTC

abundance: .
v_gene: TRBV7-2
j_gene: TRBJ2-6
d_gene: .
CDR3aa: CASSLAPTGANVLTF
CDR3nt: TGTGCCAGCAGCTTAGCGCCCACTGGGGCCAACGTCCTGACTTTC

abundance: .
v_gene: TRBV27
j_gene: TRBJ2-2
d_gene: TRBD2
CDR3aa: CASSRWPSGGAGELFF
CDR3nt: TGTGCCAGCAGTCGCTGGCCTAGCGGAGGGGCCGGGGAGCTGTTTTTT

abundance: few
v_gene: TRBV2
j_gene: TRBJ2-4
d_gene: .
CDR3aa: CASWQAKNIQYF
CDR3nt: TGTGCCAGCTGGCAAGCCAAAAACATTCAGTACTTC

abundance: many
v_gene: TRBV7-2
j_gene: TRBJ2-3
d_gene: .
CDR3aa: CASSRGLTDTQYF
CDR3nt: TGTGCCAGCAGTCGAGGACTAACAGATACGCAGTATTTT

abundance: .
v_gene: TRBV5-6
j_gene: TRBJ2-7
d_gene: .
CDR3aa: CASSPKGPTGSSCEQYF
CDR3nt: TGTGCCAGCAGCCCAAAGGGGCCGACAGGTTCTTCCTGCGAGCAGTACTTC

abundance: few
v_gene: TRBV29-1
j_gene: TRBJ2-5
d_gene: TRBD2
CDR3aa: CSAGAGSETQYF
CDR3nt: TGCAGCGCCGGAGCGGGGTCAGAGACCCAGTACTTC

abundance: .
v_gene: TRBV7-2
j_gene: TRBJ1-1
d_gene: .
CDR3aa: CASSPNAGGITEAFF
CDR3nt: TGTGCCAGCAGCCCCAATGCGGGGGGAATCACTGAAGCTTTCTTT

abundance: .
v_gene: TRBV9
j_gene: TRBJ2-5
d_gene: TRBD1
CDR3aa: CAGSGQGSKTQYF
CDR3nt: TGTGCCGGCAGCGGACAGGGTTCGAAGACCCAGTACTTC

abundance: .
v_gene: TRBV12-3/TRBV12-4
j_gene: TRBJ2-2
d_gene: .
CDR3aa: CASSLKRELFF
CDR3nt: TGTGCCAGCAGTTTGAAGCGGGAGCTGTTTTTT

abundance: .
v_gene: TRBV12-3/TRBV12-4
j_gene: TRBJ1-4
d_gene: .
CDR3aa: CASSLGGGGEKLFF
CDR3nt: TGTGCCAGCAGTTTGGGGGGCGGCGGTGAAAAACTGTTTTTT

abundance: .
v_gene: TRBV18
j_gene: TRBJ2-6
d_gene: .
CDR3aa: CASSPQSTGANVLTF
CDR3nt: TGTGCCAGCTCACCACAGTCTACTGGGGCCAACGTCCTGACTTTC

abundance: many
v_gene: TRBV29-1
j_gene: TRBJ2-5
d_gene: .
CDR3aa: CSVEDWAAGETQYF
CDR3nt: TGCAGCGTTGAAGATTGGGCAGCCGGGGAGACCCAGTACTTC

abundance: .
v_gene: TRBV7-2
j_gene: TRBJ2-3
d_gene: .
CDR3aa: CASSPDRLRDTQYF
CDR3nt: TGTGCCAGCAGCCCAGACAGGCTGCGAGATACGCAGTATTTT

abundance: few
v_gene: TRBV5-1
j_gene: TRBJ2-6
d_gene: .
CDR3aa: CASRAGLHPAGANVLTF
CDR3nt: TGCGCCAGCAGGGCAGGACTCCACCCAGCTGGGGCCAACGTCCTGACTTTC

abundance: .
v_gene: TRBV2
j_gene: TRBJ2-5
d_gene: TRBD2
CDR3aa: CASYGGETQYF
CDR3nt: TGTGCCAGTTACGGGGGGGAGACCCAGTACTTC

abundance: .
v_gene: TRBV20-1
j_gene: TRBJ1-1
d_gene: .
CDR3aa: CSARGPRGNTEAFF
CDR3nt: TGCAGTGCTAGAGGCCCCAGGGGGAACACTGAAGCTTTCTTT

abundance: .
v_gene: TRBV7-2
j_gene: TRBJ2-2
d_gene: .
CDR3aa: CASSLEIARNTGELFF
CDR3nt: TGTGCCAGCAGCTTAGAAATAGCCAGAAACACCGGGGAGCTGTTTTTT

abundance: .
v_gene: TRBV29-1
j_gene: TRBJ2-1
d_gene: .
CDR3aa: CSVEDIGQSNEQFF
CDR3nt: TGCAGCGTTGAAGATATCGGACAGTCTAATGAGCAGTTCTTC

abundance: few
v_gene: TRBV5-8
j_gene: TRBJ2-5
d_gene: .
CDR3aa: CASSSYGQETQYF
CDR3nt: TGTGCCAGCAGCTCGTACGGTCAAGAGACCCAGTACTTC

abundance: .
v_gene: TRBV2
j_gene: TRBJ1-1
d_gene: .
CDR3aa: CASSVGRGPGTEAFF
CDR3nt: TGTGCCAGCAGTGTCGGTAGAGGGCCGGGAACTGAAGCTTTCTTT

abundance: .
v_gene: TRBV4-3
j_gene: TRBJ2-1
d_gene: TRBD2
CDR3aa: CASSRLGREFSDEQFF
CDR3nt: TGCGCCAGCAGCCGATTAGGGCGGGAGTTTAGCGATGAGCAGTTCTTC

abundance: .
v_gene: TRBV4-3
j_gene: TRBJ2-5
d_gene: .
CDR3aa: CASSQDTGRETQYF
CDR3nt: TGCGCCAGCAGCCAAGATACAGGGAGAGAGACCCAGTACTTC

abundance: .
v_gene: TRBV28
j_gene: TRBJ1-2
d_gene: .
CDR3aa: CASMWSKTGSFMGYTF
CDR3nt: TGTGCCAGCATGTGGTCCAAGACAGGCTCCTTCATGGGCTACACCTTC

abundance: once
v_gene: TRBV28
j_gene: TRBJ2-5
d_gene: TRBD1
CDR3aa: CASSYRDSFLLQETQYF
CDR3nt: TGTGCCAGCAGTTACCGGGACAGCTTCTTACTTCAAGAGACCCAGTACTTC

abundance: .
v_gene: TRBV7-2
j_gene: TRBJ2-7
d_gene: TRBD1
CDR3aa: CASTGGTGYIGREQYF
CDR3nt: TGTGCCAGCACCGGGGGGACAGGGTATATCGGCCGCGAGCAGTACTTC

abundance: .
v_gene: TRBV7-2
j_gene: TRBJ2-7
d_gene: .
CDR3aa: CASSVGLVSYEQYF
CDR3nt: TGTGCCAGCAGCGTCGGGCTAGTCTCCTACGAGCAGTACTTC

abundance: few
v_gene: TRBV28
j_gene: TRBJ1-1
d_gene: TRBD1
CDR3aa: CATRPSGQGTEAFF
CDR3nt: TGTGCCACCCGTCCATCGGGACAGGGGACTGAAGCTTTCTTT

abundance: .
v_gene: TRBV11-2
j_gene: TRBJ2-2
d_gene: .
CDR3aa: CASSSLKGDTGELFF
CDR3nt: TGTGCCAGCAGCTCCCTTAAGGGGGACACCGGGGAGCTGTTTTTT

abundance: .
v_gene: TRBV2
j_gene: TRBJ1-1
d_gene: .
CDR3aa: CASSFVPWGDTEAFF
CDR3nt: TGTGCCAGCAGTTTCGTCCCTTGGGGAGACACTGAAGCTTTCTTT

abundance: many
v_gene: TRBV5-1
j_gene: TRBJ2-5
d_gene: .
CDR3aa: CASSLQGQETQYF
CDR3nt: TGTGCCAGCAGCTTACAGGGACAAGAGACCCAGTACTTC

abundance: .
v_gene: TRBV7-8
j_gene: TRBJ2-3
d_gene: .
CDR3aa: CASSLPATSLDTQYF
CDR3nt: TGTGCCAGCAGCTTACCGGCGACTTCATTAGATACGCAGTATTTT

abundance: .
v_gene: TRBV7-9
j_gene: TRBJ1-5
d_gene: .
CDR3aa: CASSLGAGKDQPQHF
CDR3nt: TGTGCCAGCAGCTTAGGGGCAGGGAAAGATCAGCCCCAGCATTTT